This T cell receptor (beta chain) was captured by sequencing in a study of neurological immune-mediated disorders. TCRdb independently ran MiXCR on the 5' RACE reads; one entry per CDR3 protein. The sample contains 39,000 or so distinct CDR3 sequences, approximately 4.4% of which appear only once. The CDR3 is 15 residues long. V lost 5 bases to trimming and J lost 0 bases, with 12 bases between them. Germline V gene data show CDR1 as SGHVS and CDR2 as FNYEAQ. The material sequenced was CD4+ T cells from blood. The chain combines TRBV7-6 with TRBJ2-3; tentative D call: TRBD2 (6 bases). The clonotype comes from a man aged 18 to 35 in good health. CDR3 coding DNA: TGTGCCAGCAGCGCCGGGAGAGACAGCACAGATACGCAGTATTTT. Protein: CASSAGRDSTDTQYF.